Each of the 19 T cell receptor beta chains below was sequenced from the same sample in a study of shared clonotypes between healthy human individuals. TCRdb keeps only in-frame clones here, not all; method: immunoSEQ multiplex PCR. The sample consists of about 380,000 clones, about 97% of them appearing once. The sequenced material came from memory CD8+ T cells sorted from blood. Specified subset: CD45RO+ cells pooled with CCR7-negative TemRA cells. These receptor sequences come from a man aged 25 to 40 in good health.

Worth noting for this clone: Other DNA sequences in this specimen translate into the identical CDR3. The chain is built from TRBV9 and TRBJ2-2; the D is unclear. Germline V CDR1 and CDR2: SGDLS, YYNGEE. The CDR3 totals 14 residues. Trimming pared 5 bases from V and 0 bases from J, leaving 8 bases between. The CDR3 sequence: CASSVDPNTGELFF. Written as DNA, the CDR3 is TGTGCCAGCAGTGTGGATCCGAACACCGGGGAGCTGTTTTTT.

The gene calls are TRBV28 and TRBJ2-5, with 9 positions matching TRBD1. CDR1 is MDHEN, CDR2 SYDVKM, per germline. Trimming removed 3 bases from V and 5 bases from J; junction bases left unmatched: 10. CDR3 size: 16 residues. The CDR3 protein is CASSFPEQGAGETQYF. CDR3 nucleotides: TGTGCCAGCAGTTTTCCCGAACAGGGGGCGGGCGAGACCCAGTACTTC.

This sequence joins TRBV29-1 and TRBJ1-5; D perhaps matches TRBD1 (5 bases). Trimming pared 0 bases from V and 4 bases from J, leaving 13 bases between. This CDR3 comprises 15 residues. Germline V gene sequence: CDR1 SQVTM, CDR2 ANQGSEA. The CDR3 reads CSVEDGGPRNQPQHF. CDR3 sequence (DNA): TGCAGCGTTGAAGATGGGGGTCCTCGGAATCAGCCCCAGCATTTT.

V is TRBV6-1 and J is TRBJ2-1; D possibly corresponds to TRBD2 (5 bases). The CDR3 consists of 13 residues. Trimming removed 3 bases from V and 7 bases from J, with 10 bases in between. Germline CDR1 is MNHNS and CDR2 is SASEGT. CDR3 loop: CASSEGVRNEQFF. CDR3 in DNA: TGTGCCAGCAGTGAGGGAGTTAGGAATGAGCAGTTCTTC.

The chain is built from TRBV11-2 and TRBJ2-5; D call uncertain. The CDR3 is made up of 11 amino acids. Germline values: CDR1 SGHAT, CDR2 FQNNGV. V dropped 4 bases and J dropped 0 bases, with 0 bases sitting between them. CDR3 bases: TGTGCCAGCAGCTACCAAGAGACCCAGTACTTC. This translates into CASSYQETQYF.

The chain is built from TRBV6-5 and TRBJ2-1; 7 bases map to TRBD1. CDR1 and CDR2 from the germline V gene are MNHEY and SVGAGI. After removal of 2 bases from V and 7 bases from J, the junction contained 5 bases not matched to a gene. The CDR3 length is 14 residues. The CDR3 sequence: CASSYRGHRNEQFF. DNA for the CDR3: TGTGCCAGCAGTTACAGGGGGCATCGTAATGAGCAGTTCTTC.

This clone was seen once. The chain combines TRBV27 with TRBJ2-3; D might be TRBD2 (5 bases). Trimming pared 4 bases from V and 2 bases from J, leaving 10 bases between. This CDR3 spans 14 amino acids. Germline V gene lookup returns CDR1 MNHEY and CDR2 SMNVEV (reference sequence). CDR3 in amino acids: CASSYSSPTDTQYF. The CDR3 DNA follows: TGTGCCAGCAGTTACTCTAGCCCCACAGATACGCAGTATTTT.

A single count supports this clone. The chain carries TRBV9 and TRBJ2-1; D may match TRBD1 or TRBD2 (5 bases each). The V gene lost 9 bases and the J gene lost 6 bases, with 19 bases spanning the gap. CDR1 is SGDLS, CDR2 YYNGEE, per germline. This CDR3 is built from 14 residues. For the CDR3, the DNA is TGTGCCACCGCGGCCGGGACCGCGATCAATGAGCAGTTCTTC. Translating gives CATAAGTAINEQFF.

This clone occurred a few times. The chain is built from TRBV4-1 and TRBJ1-2; D gene ambiguous. This CDR3 has 14 residues. CDR1 and CDR2 from the germline V gene are MGHRA and YSYEKL. Trimming removed 1 base at V and 2 bases at J, with 8 bases between. CDR3 in amino acids: CASSQGRQNYGYTF. The CDR3 DNA reads as TGCGCCAGCAGCCAAGGGCGTCAGAACTATGGCTACACCTTC.

This clone is a singleton in its sample. The V and J genes are TRBV2 and TRBJ2-7; D possibly corresponds to TRBD2 (5 bases). Looked up from germline, CDR1 is SNHLY and CDR2 is FYNNEI. This CDR3 spans 15 amino acids. V lost 3 bases and J lost 1, with 13 bases in between. This chain's CDR3 is CASSDDVVASYEQYF. CDR3 DNA sequence: TGTGCCAGCAGTGACGACGTGGTAGCGTCCTACGAGCAGTACTTC.

V gene TRBV5-6 combines with J gene TRBJ2-2; 7 nucleotides agree with TRBD2. V gave up 0 bases and J gave up 2 bases; unmatched junction bases: 4. From germline, CDR1 is SGHDT and CDR2 YYEEEE. CDR3 length: 16 amino acids. In DNA form, the CDR3 reads TGTGCCAGCAGCTTGGCCCAGCGGGGCAACACCGGGGAGCTGTTTTTT. Its translation: CASSLAQRGNTGELFF.

The chain employs TRBV5-1 and TRBJ2-5; TRBD2 might be the D (5 bases). This CDR3 region has 16 residues. Germline V gene lookup returns CDR1 SGHRS and CDR2 YFSETQ. Trimming removed 1 base from V and 2 bases from J, with 15 bases in between. CDR3 amino acids: CASSLKPPSKQETQYF. In DNA, the CDR3 is TGCGCCAGCAGCTTGAAGCCTCCTAGCAAACAAGAGACCCAGTACTTC.

The chain joins TRBV18 to TRBJ2-7, with D maybe TRBD2 (5 bases). Looked up from germline, CDR1 is KGHSH and CDR2 is LQKENI. V dropped 3 bases and J dropped 2 bases, with 8 bases sitting between them. The CDR3 consists of 13 residues. CDR3 nucleotides: TGTGCCAGCTCACCTCCGGGGACCTACGAGCAGTACTTC. It yields the protein CASSPPGTYEQYF.

This clone showed up just a few times. This chain joins TRBV10-1 and TRBJ1-5; TRBD1 agrees at 9 bases. The CDR3 consists of 14 residues. The junction had 6 bases not matched to a gene; V was cut back by 7 bases and J by 5 bases. The germline gives CDR1 WNHNN, CDR2 SYGVQD (reference sequence). In nucleotides, the CDR3 is TGCGCCAGCAAAGGACAGGGGCTAGATCAGCCCCAGCATTTT. Its protein is CASKGQGLDQPQHF.

On this clone: Other DNA sequences in this sample translate to the same CDR3. The V and J genes are TRBV6-5 and TRBJ2-7; 8 nucleotides agree with TRBD2. V lost 3 bases to trimming and J lost 1 base; unmatched junction nucleotides: 5. CDR1 and CDR2 (germline): MNHEY, SVGAGI. This CDR3 contains 15 residues. The CDR3 nucleotides read TGTGCCAGCAGTTATGGCACTAGCGGTTCCTACGAGCAGTACTTC. It specifies CASSYGTSGSYEQYF.

The rearrangement uses TRBV7-2 and TRBJ1-1, with 8 bases lining up with TRBD1. This CDR3 is built from 14 residues. With V trimmed by 1 base and J by 4 bases, 2 bases remained unmatched. Germline assignment: CDR1 SGHTA and CDR2 FQGNSA. The CDR3, as DNA: TGTGCCAGCAGCTTAGGGACAGGGACCACTGAAGCTTTCTTT. Translation: CASSLGTGTTEAFF.

The rearrangement links TRBV19 to TRBJ2-3, with TRBD2 identical over 11 bases. Germline-derived CDR1 and CDR2 are LNHDA and SQIVND (reference sequence). This CDR3 contains 17 residues. The junction had 7 bases not matched to a gene; V was cut back by 3 bases and J by 2 bases. CDR3 bases: TGTGCCAGTAGTATTCTTGCTAGCGGGAGGCACACAGATACGCAGTATTTT. Its protein is CASSILASGRHTDTQYF.

The chain couples TRBV5-6 to TRBJ1-2; possibly TRBD1 for D (5 bases). The V gene lost 4 bases and the J gene lost 3 bases, with 13 bases spanning the gap. Germline V gene sequence: CDR1 SGHDT, CDR2 YYEEEE. The CDR3 runs to 14 residues. CDR3 protein: CASSQLQGHYGYTF. CDR3 coding DNA: TGTGCCAGCAGCCAACTCCAGGGTCACTATGGCTACACCTTC.

V and J are TRBV7-8 and TRBJ1-3, with D possibly matching TRBD1 (6 bases). The V and J ends lost 5 bases and 7 bases respectively, with 12 bases between them. The CDR3 spans 13 residues. In germline, CDR1 is SGHVS, CDR2 FQNEAQ. The chain's CDR3 is CASSPRGANTIYF. The CDR3 DNA reads as TGTGCCAGCAGCCCCCGGGGGGCGAACACCATATATTTT.